The 6 T cell receptor beta chains below all came from one sample that was sequenced in a study of identical twins. TCRdb ran MiXCR on the 5' RACE reads and lists one entry per CDR3 protein. This table has around 530,000 distinct CDR3 sequences, about 15% appearing once. The data were also submitted as part of a second study, on yellow fever vaccine responses in identical twins.

The sample consisted of CD4+ T cells sorted from blood. The receptors originated from a woman aged 18-30 years in good health.

The chain recombines TRBV7-9 with TRBJ1-2, with D unclear. The CDR3 is made up of 15 amino acids. The V gene lost 1 base and the J gene lost 2 bases, with 11 bases spanning the gap. Germline-derived CDR1 and CDR2 are SEHNR and FQNEAQ (reference sequence). The CDR3 DNA reads as TGTGCCAGCAGCTTAGGACTCGTCCCCAACTATGGCTACACCTTC. Translating it yields CASSLGLVPNYGYTF.

This clonotype has only a few counts. The rearrangement links TRBV20-1 to TRBJ2-1; D may be TRBD2 (7 bases). V lost 0 bases, J lost 7 bases, and 16 bases lay in between. This CDR3 spans 15 amino acids. Germline V gives CDR1 DFQATT, CDR2 SNEGSKA (reference sequence). CDR3 nucleotides: TGCAGTGCTAGAGAGGGTGGGGGGGCCGCTAATGAGCAGTTCTTC. Its translation is CSAREGGGAANEQFF.

The rearrangement joins TRBV5-1 to TRBJ2-3, with D possibly being TRBD2 (5 bases). This CDR3 comprises 14 residues. CDR1 is SGHRS and CDR2 is YFSETQ in the germline V gene. V was shortened by 2 bases and J by 2 bases, with 9 bases between the two germline ends. CDR3 nucleotide sequence: TGCGCCAGCAGCTTTCTGGAGGTCACAGATACGCAGTATTTT. Translation gives CASSFLEVTDTQYF.

The genes are TRBV29-1 and TRBJ1-2; 10 bases are a match to TRBD1. Germline V gives CDR1 SQVTM, CDR2 ANQGSEA. V lost 4 bases to trimming and J lost 2 bases; unmatched junction nucleotides: 4. The CDR3 is made up of 14 amino acids. CDR3 coding DNA: TGCAGCGTTGGTTCGGGACAGGGGAACTATGGCTACACCTTC. Its protein product is CSVGSGQGNYGYTF.

This chain uses TRBV28 with TRBJ2-5, with TRBD1 matching over 7 bases. CDR1 and CDR2 (germline): MDHEN, SYDVKM. The CDR3 has 13 amino acids. Germline trimming cut 6 bases from V and 2 bases from J; bases unmatched to any gene: 3. This chain's CDR3 is CASRRGQQETQYF. As DNA, the CDR3 is TGTGCCAGCAGACGGGGACAGCAAGAGACCCAGTACTTC.

This chain joins TRBV10-1 and TRBJ2-7; 8 positions agree with TRBD2. Germline assignment: CDR1 WNHNN and CDR2 SYGVQD (reference sequence). The V gene end was trimmed by 2 bases and the J gene end by 0 bases; junction bases not matched to a gene: 3. The CDR3 is 15 residues long. The CDR3 DNA reads TGCGCCAGCAGTGAGGCCGGGACTAGCTCCTACGAGCAGTACTTC. Protein product: CASSEAGTSSYEQYF.